What follows are 9 T cell receptor beta chains derived from one specimen sequenced in a study of regulatory T cells in long-lasting Graves disease. Time point given: newly diagnosed GD, antithyroid drugs for less than 3 months. From RNA extracted from PBMCs, the TCR library was made. Library construction for TCR beta used iRepertoire HTBI primers and Arm-PCR of CDR3 regions. TCRdb independently ran MiXCR on the multiplex PCR reads; one entry per CDR3 protein. The sample includes about 350,000 distinct CDR3 sequences, roughly 17% seen only once; the top ten take around 20%. These data also featured in a second study, about T cells in Graves' hyperthyroidism and ophthalmopathy.

This specimen consisted of peripheral blood mononuclear cells (PBMCs), obtained at new diagnosis, from a patient treated with antithyroid drugs. The receptors here all came from a young woman with Graves disease.

This clonotype has only a few counts. The V and J genes are TRBV7-9 and TRBJ1-4; TRBD1 is a possible D gene (5 bases). Trimming left V 4 bases short and J 4 bases short, with 19 bases between. Germline lookup yields CDR1 SEHNR and CDR2 FQNEAQ (reference sequence). The CDR3 is 17 amino acids. This chain's CDR3 is CASSSRVAGDGNEKLFF. CDR3 bases: TGTGCCAGCAGCTCTAGAGTAGCCGGGGACGGTAATGAAAAACTGTTTTTT.

This clonotype has a count of ten or more. The chain uses TRBV6-1 and TRBJ2-7; D remains ambiguous. The CDR3 has 11 residues. Germline-derived CDR1 and CDR2 are MNHNS and SASEGT. Trimming left V 7 bases short and J 2 bases short, with 6 bases between. The CDR3 here is CASNRAYEQYF. DNA of the CDR3: TGTGCCAGCAACCGGGCCTACGAGCAGTACTTC.

This clonotype showed up just a few times. The chain employs TRBV30 and TRBJ2-6; D assignment may be TRBD1 or TRBD2 (5 bases each). The germline gives CDR1 GTSNPN, CDR2 SVGIG (reference sequence). V was shortened by 2 bases and J by 0 bases, with 14 bases between the two germline ends. The CDR3 extends over 17 amino acids. This CDR3 reads CAWSMGRTLSGANVLTF. The CDR3 DNA is TGTGCCTGGAGTATGGGACGGACACTCTCTGGGGCCAACGTCCTGACTTTC.

In its sample, this clonotype was seen a few times. CDR3 region: CASSYGVEDTQYF. CDR3 DNA sequence: TGTGCCAGCAGTTACGGAGTAGAGGATACGCAGTATTTT. J is TRBJ2-3 and V is TRBV6-2 or TRBV6-3; no definite D call. The germline V gene has CDR1 MNHEY and CDR2 SVGEGT. The CDR3 length is 13 residues. V dropped 2 bases and J dropped 6 bases, with 9 bases sitting between them.

Of note for this clonotype: A much larger clone differs by one base, so this may be a read error. The chain carries TRBV13 and TRBJ2-7; 8 bases match TRBD2. The V segment lost 7 bases and the J segment 1 base; nucleotides outside the gene matches: 6. Germline V gene lookup returns CDR1 PRHDT and CDR2 FYEKMQ (reference sequence). This CDR3 region has 14 residues. The CDR3 here is CASNIAGRSYEQYF. CDR3 coding DNA: TGTGCCAGCAACATAGCGGGAAGGTCCTACGAGCAGTACTTC.

This clonotype was counted ten times or more. The V call is TRBV28, the J call TRBJ2-1; 13 bases fit TRBD2. V trimming: 6 bases; J trimming: 4 bases; junction bases outside the gene matches: 15. The V gene's germline CDR1 is MDHEN and CDR2 SYDVKM. The CDR3 has 19 amino acids. CDR3 sequence reads: CASSGTGLAGQLLYNEQFF. The CDR3, as DNA: TGTGCCAGCAGCGGCACGGGACTAGCGGGGCAACTACTATACAATGAGCAGTTCTTC.

This clonotype has only a few counts. The chain has TRBV9 and TRBJ1-3, with unresolved D. This CDR3 contains 14 residues. The V end lost 0 bases, the J end lost 4 bases, and 8 bases lay between the germline ends. Germline V gene lookup returns CDR1 SGDLS and CDR2 YYNGEE. The CDR3 region is CASSVELGGNTIYF. CDR3 DNA: TGTGCCAGCAGCGTAGAATTGGGGGGAAACACCATATATTTT.

The chain has TRBV15 and TRBJ1-5; D gene unclear. The CDR3 sequence is 12 residues long. V was trimmed by 6 bases and J by 6 bases, leaving 9 bases between them. Germline CDR1 LNHNV, CDR2 YYDKDF (reference sequence). The CDR3: CATREGGQPQHF. DNA for the CDR3: TGTGCCACCAGAGAGGGAGGTCAGCCCCAGCATTTT.

About this clonotype: This may be a read error, as it is one base from a much larger clone. The chain recombines TRBV27 with TRBJ2-7; tentative D call: TRBD2 (5 bases). This CDR3 has 13 residues. Germline V gene sequence: CDR1 MNHEY, CDR2 SMNVEV (reference sequence). Between the trimmed V and J ends, which lost 5 bases and 6 bases, there was a span of 14 bases. The CDR3 nucleotides are TGTGCCAGCAGTGACCTTACTAGTTTCGAGCAGTACTTC. Translation gives CASSDLTSFEQYF.